Listed here are 3 T cell receptor beta chains from one sample, sequenced in a study of response to subunit inactivated influenza vaccine. TCRdb ran MiXCR on the RT-PCR reads and lists one entry per CDR3 protein. The top ten hold 7.6% of the sample, which has some 600,000 distinct CDR3 sequences, 13% to 15% seen once. Material: PBMCs from blood, obtained around 15 days before vaccination. These receptors were collected from a man in his forties or fifties who received an inactivated influenza vaccine.

The V call is TRBV4-3, the J call TRBJ2-7; no reliable D call. CDR1 is LGHNA, CDR2 YSLEER, per germline. This CDR3 comprises 15 residues. Trimming stripped 0 bases from V and 9 bases from J, with 18 bases between. The CDR3 DNA is TGCGCCAGCAGCCAAGAGTCGCAGGCCAGTTCATCGCAGTACTTC. As protein: CASSQESQASSSQYF.

This sequence joins TRBV15 and TRBJ1-1, with TRBD1 as a possible D gene (5 bases). This CDR3 region has 12 residues. The ends were cut back, 5 bases at V and 8 bases at J, with 12 bases in the middle. The germline CDR1 and CDR2 sequences are LNHNV and YYDKDF (reference sequence). CDR3 in DNA: TGTGCCACCAGCCCCTGGGGCAGAGAAGCTTTCTTT. It specifies CATSPWGREAFF.

This clonotype was found a few times. V is TRBV20-1 and J is TRBJ2-1, with 7 nucleotides matching TRBD1. Germline values: CDR1 DFQATT, CDR2 SNEGSKA (reference sequence). Trimming cost V 0 bases and J 1 base; bases outside gene matches: 3. The CDR3 spans 15 residues. CDR3 in amino acids: CSAREVTGSYNEQFF. CDR3 nucleotide sequence: TGCAGTGCTAGAGAGGTGACAGGGTCCTACAATGAGCAGTTCTTC.